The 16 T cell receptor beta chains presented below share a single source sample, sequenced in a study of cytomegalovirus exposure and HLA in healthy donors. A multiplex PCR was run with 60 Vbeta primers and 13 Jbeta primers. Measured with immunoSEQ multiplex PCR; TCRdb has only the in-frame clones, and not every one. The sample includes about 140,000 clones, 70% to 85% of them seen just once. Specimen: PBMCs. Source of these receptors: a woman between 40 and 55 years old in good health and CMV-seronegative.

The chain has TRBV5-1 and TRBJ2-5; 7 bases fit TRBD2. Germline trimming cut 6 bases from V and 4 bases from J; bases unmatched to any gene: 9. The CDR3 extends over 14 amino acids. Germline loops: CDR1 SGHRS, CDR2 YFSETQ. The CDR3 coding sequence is TGCGCCAGCAAAGTTGGAGGGAGGGGAGAGACCCAGTACTTC. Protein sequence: CASKVGGRGETQYF.

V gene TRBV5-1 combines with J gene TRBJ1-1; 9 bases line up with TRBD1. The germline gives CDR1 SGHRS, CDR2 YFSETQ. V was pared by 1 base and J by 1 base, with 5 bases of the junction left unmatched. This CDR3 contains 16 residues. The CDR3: CASSLQGQGTNTEAFF. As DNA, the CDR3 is TGCGCCAGCAGCTTGCAGGGACAGGGAACGAACACTGAAGCTTTCTTT.

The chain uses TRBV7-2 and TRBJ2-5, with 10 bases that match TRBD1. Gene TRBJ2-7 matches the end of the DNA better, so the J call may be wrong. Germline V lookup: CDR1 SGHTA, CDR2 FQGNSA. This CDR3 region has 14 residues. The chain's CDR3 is CASSGTGVYYEQYF. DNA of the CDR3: TGTGCCAGCAGCGGGACAGGGGTTTACTACGAGCAGTACTTC.

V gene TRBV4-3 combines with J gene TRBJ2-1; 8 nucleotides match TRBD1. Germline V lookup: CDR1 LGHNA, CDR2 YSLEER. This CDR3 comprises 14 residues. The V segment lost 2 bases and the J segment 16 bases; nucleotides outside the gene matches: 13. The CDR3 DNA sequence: TGCGCCAGCAGCCAAAACCCGGGACAGGCCGTTTTTTTCTTC. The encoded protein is CASSQNPGQAVFFF.

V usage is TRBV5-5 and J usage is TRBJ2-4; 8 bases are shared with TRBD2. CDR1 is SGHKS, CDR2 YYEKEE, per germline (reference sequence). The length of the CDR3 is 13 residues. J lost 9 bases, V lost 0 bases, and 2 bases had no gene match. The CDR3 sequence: CASSLGREAIQYF. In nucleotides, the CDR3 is TGTGCCAGCAGCTTGGGGCGGGAGGCCATTCAGTACTTC.

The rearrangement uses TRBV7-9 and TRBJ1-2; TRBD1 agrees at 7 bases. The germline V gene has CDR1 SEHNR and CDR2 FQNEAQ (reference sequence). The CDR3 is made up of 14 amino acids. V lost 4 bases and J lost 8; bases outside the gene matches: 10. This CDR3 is CASSSEDRALGYTF. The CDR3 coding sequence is TGTGCCAGCAGCTCCGAAGACAGGGCACTGGGCTACACCTTC.

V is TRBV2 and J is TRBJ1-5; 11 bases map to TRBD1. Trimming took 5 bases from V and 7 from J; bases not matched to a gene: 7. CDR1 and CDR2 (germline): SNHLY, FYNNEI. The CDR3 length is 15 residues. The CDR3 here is CASSSGTGGRQPQHF. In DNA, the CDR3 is TGTGCCAGCAGTTCAGGGACAGGGGGGCGACAGCCCCAGCATTTT.

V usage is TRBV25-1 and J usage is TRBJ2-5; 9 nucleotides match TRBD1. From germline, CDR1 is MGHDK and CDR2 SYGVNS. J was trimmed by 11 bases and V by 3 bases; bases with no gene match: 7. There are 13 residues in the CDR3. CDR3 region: CASSDLTGGKQYF. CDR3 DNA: TGTGCCAGCAGTGATCTCACAGGGGGCAAGCAGTACTTC.

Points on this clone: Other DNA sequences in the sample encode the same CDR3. Here the CDR3 reads CASSLFGEAYGYTF. In nucleotides, the CDR3 is TGTGCCAGCAGTTTATTTGGAGAAGCCTATGGCTACACCTTC. This chain uses TRBV27 with TRBJ1-2; no clear D. This CDR3 comprises 14 residues. The V end lost 1 base, the J end lost 4 bases, and 10 bases lay between the germline ends. Germline V gene sequence: CDR1 MNHEY, CDR2 SMNVEV (reference sequence).

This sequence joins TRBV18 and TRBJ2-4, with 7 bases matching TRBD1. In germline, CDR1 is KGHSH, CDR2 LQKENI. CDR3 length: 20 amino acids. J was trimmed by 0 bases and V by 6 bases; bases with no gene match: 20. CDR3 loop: CASSQTPGTASTLAKNIQYF. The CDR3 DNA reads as TGTGCCAGCTCTCAAACCCCCGGGACAGCGTCCACTTTAGCCAAAAACATTCAGTACTTC.

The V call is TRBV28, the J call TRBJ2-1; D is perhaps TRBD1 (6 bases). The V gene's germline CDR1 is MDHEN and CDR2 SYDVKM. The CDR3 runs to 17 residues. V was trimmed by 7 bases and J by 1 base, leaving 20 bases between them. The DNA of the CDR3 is TGTGCCAGCATATCAACATCAGGGGATGTTTCCTACAATGAGCAGTTCTTC. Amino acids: CASISTSGDVSYNEQFF.

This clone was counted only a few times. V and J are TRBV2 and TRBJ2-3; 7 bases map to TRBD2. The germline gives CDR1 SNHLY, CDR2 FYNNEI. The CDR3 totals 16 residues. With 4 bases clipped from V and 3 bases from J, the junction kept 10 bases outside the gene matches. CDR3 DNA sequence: TGTGCCAGCAGTGTGGGGGGGATAAGGTCTACAGATACGCAGTATTTT. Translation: CASSVGGIRSTDTQYF. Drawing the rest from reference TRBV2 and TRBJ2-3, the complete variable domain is EPEVTQTPSHQVTQMGQEVILRCVPISNHLYFYWYRQILGQKVEFLVSFYNNEISEKSEIFDDQFSVERPDGSNFTLKIRSTKLEDSAMYFCASSVGGIRSTDTQYFGPGTRLTVL.

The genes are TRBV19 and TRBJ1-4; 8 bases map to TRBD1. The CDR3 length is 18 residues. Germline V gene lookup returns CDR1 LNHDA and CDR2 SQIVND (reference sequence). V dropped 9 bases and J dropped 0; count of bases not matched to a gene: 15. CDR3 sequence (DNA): TGTGCCAGCAAGGAAATGACAGGGGCTATGGCAACTAATGAAAAACTGTTTTTT. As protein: CASKEMTGAMATNEKLFF.

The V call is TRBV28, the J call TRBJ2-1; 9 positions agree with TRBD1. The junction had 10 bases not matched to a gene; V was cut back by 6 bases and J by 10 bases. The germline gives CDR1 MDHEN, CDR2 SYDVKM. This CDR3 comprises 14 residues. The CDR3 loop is CASRPWTGEYEQFF. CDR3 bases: TGTGCCAGCAGACCTTGGACAGGGGAATACGAGCAGTTCTTC.

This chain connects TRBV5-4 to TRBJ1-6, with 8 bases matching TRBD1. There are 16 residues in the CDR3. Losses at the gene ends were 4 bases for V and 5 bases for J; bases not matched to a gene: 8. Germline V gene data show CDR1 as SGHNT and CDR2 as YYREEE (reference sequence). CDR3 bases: TGTGCCAGCAGCCCGCAGGGGGCGCAGAATAATTCACCCCTCCACTTT. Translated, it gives CASSPQGAQNNSPLHF.

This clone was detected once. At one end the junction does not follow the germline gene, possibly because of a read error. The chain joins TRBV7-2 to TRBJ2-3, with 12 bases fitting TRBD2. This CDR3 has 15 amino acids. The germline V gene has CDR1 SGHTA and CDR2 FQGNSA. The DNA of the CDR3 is TGTGCCAGCAGCTCCATGCGGTCTAGCGGGAGGGACCTTAGATTT. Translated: CASSSMRSSGRDLRF.